These 24 T cell receptor beta chains originate from one sample sequenced in a study of blood T cell repertoires in COVID-19. Here immunoSEQ multiplex PCR was the method, and the copy in TCRdb shows in-frame clones only, minus some. This table has hundreds of thousands of clones, roughly 86% appearing once. The specimen was PBMCs or T cells enriched from blood (not recorded which). These receptors all stem from a woman in her twenties or thirties with acute COVID-19.

This chain links TRBV19 with TRBJ1-5, with 10 positions matching TRBD1. The CDR3 totals 15 residues. Trimming at V came to 7 bases and at J to 7 bases, leaving 10 bases not matched to a gene. Germline V gene lookup returns CDR1 LNHDA and CDR2 SQIVND (reference sequence). The CDR3 loop reads CASKGQGLSEQPQHF. CDR3 bases: TGTGCCAGTAAGGGACAGGGGCTTTCAGAGCAGCCCCAGCATTTT. The full variable domain, in which reference TRBV19 and TRBJ1-5 provide the parts outside the CDR3, is DGGITQSPKYLFRKEGQNVTLSCEQNLNHDAMYWYRQDPGQGLRLIYYSQIVNDFQKGDIAEGYSVSREKKESFPLTVTSAQKNPTAFYLCASKGQGLSEQPQHFGDGTRLSIL.

The CDR3 spells CASSPRTGANYGYTF. The CDR3 DNA reads TGTGCCAGCTCACCAAGGACAGGGGCTAACTATGGCTACACCTTC. The chain has TRBV18 and TRBJ1-2; TRBD1 aligns across 9 bases. V shed 2 bases, J shed 0 bases, and the junction held 1 base outside the gene matches. Germline-derived CDR1 and CDR2 are KGHSH and LQKENI. The CDR3 runs 15 residues.

This rearrangement joins TRBV5-1 to TRBJ1-5; D gene uncertain. Germline V lookup: CDR1 SGHRS, CDR2 YFSETQ. The CDR3 consists of 15 residues. V was pared by 0 bases and J by 0 bases, with 7 bases between. The CDR3 is CASSLVGSSNQPQHF. CDR3 bases: TGCGCCAGCAGCTTGGTTGGTAGTAGCAATCAGCCCCAGCATTTT.

This chain uses TRBV4-3 with TRBJ2-1, with 7 bases lining up with TRBD2. CDR3 length equals 13 residues. V shed 1 base and J 9 bases; nucleotides not matched to a gene: 3. Germline CDR1 and CDR2: LGHNA and YSLEER. CDR3 in DNA: TGCGCCAGCAGCCAAGGGACTAGAGTTGAGCAGTTCTTC. This gives the protein CASSQGTRVEQFF.

The V and J genes are TRBV4-2 and TRBJ2-5, with 13 bases identical to TRBD2. Germline lookup yields CDR1 LGHNA and CDR2 YNFKEQ. Germline trimming cut 1 base from V and 2 bases from J; bases unmatched to any gene: 16. The length of the CDR3 is 21 residues. In DNA form, the CDR3 reads TGTGCCAGCAGCCAAGCAATCTCAGTTGGACTAGCGGGGGACCAACAAGAGACCCAGTACTTC. This codes for CASSQAISVGLAGDQQETQYF.

The chain links TRBV5-1 to TRBJ2-5; weak D call: TRBD2 (6 bases). Germline V gene lookup returns CDR1 SGHRS and CDR2 YFSETQ. CDR3 size: 13 residues. With 4 bases removed from V and 2 bases from J, the gap between germline ends came to 9 bases. CDR3: CASSVGLQETQYF. The DNA of the CDR3 is TGCGCCAGCAGCGTGGGACTTCAAGAGACCCAGTACTTC.

V usage is TRBV6-4 and J usage is TRBJ2-2; tentatively, D is TRBD1 (5 bases). Trimming removed 2 bases from V and 6 bases from J, with 7 bases in between. This CDR3 has 13 residues. Germline V CDR1 and CDR2: MRHNA, SNTAGT. CDR3 in DNA: TGTGCCAGCAGTGACACGACAGCCGGGGAGCTGTTTTTT. Translated, it gives CASSDTTAGELFF.

This chain connects TRBV6-2 or TRBV6-3 to TRBJ1-2; TRBD1 is a possible D gene (5 bases). The CDR3 loop spans 15 amino acids. Trimming pared 4 bases from V and 4 bases from J, leaving 16 bases between. Germline V gives CDR1 MNHEY, CDR2 SVGEGT. CDR3 protein: CASSSRTPDFYGYTF. The CDR3 coding sequence is TGTGCCAGCAGTTCAAGGACACCCGATTTCTATGGCTACACCTTC.

V and J are TRBV4-1 and TRBJ2-5; the D gene is possibly TRBD2 (6 bases). Germline V gene data show CDR1 as MGHRA and CDR2 as YSYEKL. The CDR3 covers 12 residues. V shed 8 bases and J shed 2 bases, with 9 bases lying between them. As DNA, the CDR3 is TGCGCCAGCCGGGGGAATCAAGAGACCCAGTACTTC. Its protein product is CASRGNQETQYF.

The J gene is TRBJ1-2, the V gene TRBV7-2; D gene uncertain. V lost 0 bases and J 4 bases, leaving 18 bases between the germline ends. Germline V CDR1 and CDR2: SGHTA, FQGNSA. The CDR3 has 17 residues. CDR3 loop: CASSLAVMGPISYGYTF. The CDR3, as DNA: TGTGCCAGCAGCTTAGCTGTTATGGGCCCTATATCCTATGGCTACACCTTC.

The V call is TRBV27, the J call TRBJ2-5, with 9 bases lining up with TRBD1. V was clipped by 3 bases and J by 6 bases; unmatched bases: 5. The CDR3 is 14 residues long. Germline V lookup: CDR1 MNHEY, CDR2 SMNVEV (reference sequence). For the CDR3, the DNA is TGTGCCAGCAGTTTCCAACAGGGGGCAAAGACCCAGTACTTC. This encodes CASSFQQGAKTQYF.

The chain has TRBV4-1 and TRBJ1-3, with 9 bases matching TRBD1. Trimming cost V 4 bases and J 8 bases; bases outside gene matches: 6. Germline assignment: CDR1 MGHRA and CDR2 YSYEKL. The CDR3 is 14 residues long. CDR3 in amino acids: CASSPGQGKDTIYF. The CDR3 DNA sequence: TGCGCCAGCAGCCCCGGACAGGGGAAAGACACCATATATTTT.

The chain carries TRBV20-1 and TRBJ1-2; D is ambiguous. Between the trimmed V and J ends, which lost 3 bases and 3 bases, there was a span of 17 bases. Germline V gives CDR1 DFQATT, CDR2 SNEGSKA (reference sequence). The CDR3 length is 15 residues. The CDR3 sequence is CSASADTLPYYGYTF. In DNA, the CDR3 is TGCAGTGCTAGTGCAGACACCTTACCGTACTATGGCTACACCTTC.

The chain combines TRBV4-1 with TRBJ1-6; D gene unclear. Trimming took 1 base from V and 17 from J, leaving 15 bases between them. The CDR3 is 13 amino acids. CDR1 MGHRA and CDR2 YSYEKL come from the germline V gene. CDR3 sequence reads: CASSQGRTEKIHF. The CDR3, as DNA: TGCGCCAGCAGCCAAGGGAGGACGGAGAAAATCCACTTT.

This chain uses TRBV12-3 or TRBV12-4 with TRBJ1-5, with 7 bases aligning to TRBD1. This CDR3 comprises 13 residues. V shed 5 bases, J shed 4 bases, and the junction held 2 bases outside the gene matches. CDR3 bases: TGTGCCAGCAGTCAGGGGGGTAATCAGCCCCAGCATTTT. This codes for CASSQGGNQPQHF.

This clone has ten or more counts. The gene calls are TRBV18 and TRBJ2-7, with D possibly TRBD1 on 6 matching bases. This CDR3 has 14 residues. Germline V gene sequence: CDR1 KGHSH, CDR2 LQKENI. With 3 bases removed from V and 3 bases from J, the gap between germline ends came to 12 bases. The DNA of the CDR3 is TGTGCCAGCTCACCCGACAGGAACGACTACGAGCAGTACTTC. It yields the protein CASSPDRNDYEQYF.

This clone was observed once. CDR3: CASSQPGTASSPLHF. The CDR3 bases are TGCGCCAGCAGCCAGCCCGGGACAGCGAGTTCACCCCTCCACTTT. V and J are TRBV4-1 and TRBJ1-6, with 7 bases that match TRBD1. The J segment lost 9 bases and the V segment lost 3 bases, leaving 8 bases of the junction unmatched. The CDR3 totals 15 residues. Germline CDR1 reads MGHRA; CDR2 reads YSYEKL.

This chain joins TRBV6-5 and TRBJ1-2; D is unclear. CDR3 length equals 15 residues. Trimming took 0 bases from V and 4 from J, leaving 12 bases between them. Germline CDR1 MNHEY, CDR2 SVGAGI. CDR3 bases: TGTGCCAGCAGTTACTCCTATACCGGGAGCTATGGCTACACCTTC. Translation gives CASSYSYTGSYGYTF.

V usage is TRBV6-5 and J usage is TRBJ2-2, with TRBD2 as a possible D gene (5 bases). Germline V gene sequence: CDR1 MNHEY, CDR2 SVGAGI. Trimming removed 11 bases from V and 2 bases from J, with 15 bases in between. CDR3 length: 14 amino acids. CDR3 protein: CALSRGPNTGELFF. The DNA for the CDR3 is TGTGCCTTATCTCGAGGGCCTAACACCGGGGAGCTGTTTTTT.

The chain uses TRBV12-3 or TRBV12-4 and TRBJ1-2, with 9 bases identical to TRBD1. V lost 2 bases, J lost 10 bases, and 2 bases stayed unmatched. This CDR3 has 12 amino acids. The CDR3 spells CASSLNRGPYTF. The CDR3 DNA reads as TGTGCCAGCAGTTTAAACAGGGGGCCCTACACCTTC.

The chain has TRBV7-9 and TRBJ2-1; 7 bases agree with TRBD2. The V and J ends lost 5 bases and 4 bases, in that order; junction bases with no gene match: 8. The germline V gene encodes CDR1 SEHNR and CDR2 FQNEAQ (reference sequence). The CDR3 covers 15 residues. CDR3 bases: TGTGCCAGCAGCCTCCTTTCTAGCGGATACAATGAGCAGTTCTTC. It specifies CASSLLSSGYNEQFF.

This clone has only one observation. This chain links TRBV10-2 with TRBJ1-5; D might be TRBD1 (5 bases). The CDR3 spans 13 residues. Trimming took off 5 bases at V and 4 bases at J, with 9 bases between the two ends. Germline CDR1 reads WSHSY; CDR2 reads SAAADI. CDR3 in amino acids: CASSMTANQPQHF. The CDR3 DNA follows: TGCGCCAGCAGTATGACAGCTAATCAGCCCCAGCATTTT.

This chain connects TRBV11-1 to TRBJ1-6; 7 bases map to TRBD1. The V segment lost 5 bases and the J segment 2 bases; nucleotides outside the gene matches: 6. From germline, CDR1 is SGHAT and CDR2 FQDESV (reference sequence). The length of the CDR3 is 16 residues. The CDR3 sequence is CASSPTGSPYNSPLHF. In DNA form, the CDR3 reads TGTGCCAGCAGCCCGACAGGGAGTCCCTATAATTCACCCCTCCACTTT.

Here the CDR3 DNA reads TGTGCCAGCAGCGTTTTACAGGGAGATCATGAGCAGTTCTTC. This translates into CASSVLQGDHEQFF. The chain joins TRBV5-5 to TRBJ2-1, with D possibly TRBD1 on 6 matching bases. This CDR3 is 14 amino acids long. V lost 4 bases and J lost 8, with 16 bases in between. Germline V CDR1 and CDR2: SGHKS, YYEKEE (reference sequence).